This T cell receptor (beta chain) was retrieved from a study of CD8 T cells in ankylosing spondylitis. In making TCR beta libraries, quantitative 5'-RACE with molecular barcodes was used. TCRdb reprocessed the 5' RACE reads with MiXCR, giving one entry per CDR3 protein. The sample includes roughly 220,000 distinct CDR3 sequences, about 16% of them seen just once. About this clonotype: Its antigen is not identified.

Germline V CDR1 and CDR2: LGHDT, YNNKEL (reference sequence). The V end was cut by 6 bases, the J end by 0 bases, with 18 bases between. This CDR3 has 16 amino acids. Findings of the study overall: In ankylosing spondylitis blood, a motif of eight highly homologous TCR beta variants appeared characteristic. Significantly higher representation of disease-linked clones was reported for matched ankylosing spondylitis synovial fluid.

The sample taken for sequencing was blood, either unsorted or a sorted T cell fraction (not recorded which). The sequence came from a male donor with ankylosing spondylitis. V usage is TRBV3-1 and J usage is TRBJ2-7; weak D call: TRBD2 (6 bases). CDR3 DNA sequence: TGTGCCAGCAGTATTGGGGGGACGGCCTTCTCCTACGAGCAGTACTTC. Translated, it gives CASSIGGTAFSYEQYF.